Following are 18 T cell receptor beta chains from one sample sequenced in a study of blood T cell repertoires in COVID-19. The table came from immunoSEQ multiplex PCR; TCRdb's copy has only in-frame clones and leaves some out. The sample includes about 120,000 clones, roughly four fifths of them seen just once. Sequenced sample: peripheral blood. These receptors originate from a man between 25 and 39 years old with COVID-19, enrolled during active disease.

V and J are TRBV13 and TRBJ2-7; 7 bases map to TRBD2. V shed 0 bases, J shed 5 bases, and the junction held 7 bases outside the gene matches. CDR3 size: 15 residues. The germline CDR1 and CDR2 sequences are PRHDT and FYEKMQ (reference sequence). The CDR3 nucleotides are TGTGCCAGCAGCTTAGGCCTGGGACTATTAAACGAGCAGTACTTC. As protein: CASSLGLGLLNEQYF.

V gene TRBV29-1 combines with J gene TRBJ2-1, with 14 positions matching TRBD2. Losses at the gene ends were 4 bases for V and 8 bases for J; bases not matched to a gene: 7. The CDR3 extends over 15 amino acids. The germline gives CDR1 SQVTM, CDR2 ANQGSEA. The CDR3 DNA follows: TGCAGCGTTGGGTTGACTAGCGGGAGGGGCGATGAGCAGTTCTTC. Its protein is CSVGLTSGRGDEQFF.

The gene calls are TRBV11-3 and TRBJ2-1; the match to TRBD1 covers 7 bases. Germline V gene lookup returns CDR1 SGHNT and CDR2 YENEEA. The CDR3 runs to 16 residues. J was trimmed by 5 bases and V by 4 bases; bases with no gene match: 11. CDR3 in DNA: TGTGCCAGCAGCTCCCCCGCCGGGACAGTCGACAATGAGCAGTTCTTC. Protein sequence: CASSSPAGTVDNEQFF.

The V gene is TRBV2, the J gene TRBJ2-1; maybe TRBD2 (6 bases). Germline V gene data show CDR1 as SNHLY and CDR2 as FYNNEI. There are 14 residues in the CDR3. The V gene lost 4 bases and the J gene lost 10 bases, with 17 bases spanning the gap. Here the CDR3 reads CASSGFGGAGEQFF. CDR3 coding DNA: TGTGCCAGCAGTGGTTTTGGAGGGGCGGGGGAGCAGTTCTTC.

The CDR3 DNA sequence: TGTGCCAGCAGTTCCCGGACTAGCGGGAGGTATGAGCAGTTCTTC. Its protein is CASSSRTSGRYEQFF. J is TRBJ2-1 and V is TRBV28; TRBD2 matches at 14 bases. V dropped 4 bases and J dropped 8; count of bases not matched to a gene: 4. The CDR3 runs 15 residues. The germline gives CDR1 MDHEN, CDR2 SYDVKM.

This sequence joins TRBV6-5 and TRBJ2-2, with D possibly TRBD2 on 5 matching bases. Germline CDR1 reads MNHEY; CDR2 reads SVGAGI. The CDR3 runs 14 residues. The ends were cut back, 2 bases at V and 3 bases at J, with 7 bases in the middle. CDR3 residues: CASSYERDTGELFF. DNA for the CDR3: TGTGCCAGCAGTTACGAGAGGGACACCGGGGAGCTGTTTTTT.

The chain employs TRBV27 and TRBJ2-3, with no clear D. The CDR3 has 14 residues. V dropped 5 bases and J dropped 2 bases, with 11 bases sitting between them. The germline CDR1 and CDR2 sequences are MNHEY and SMNVEV (reference sequence). Here the CDR3 DNA reads TGTGCCAGCAGTCCCTCCCGGGTCACAGATACGCAGTATTTT. Protein: CASSPSRVTDTQYF.

V and J are TRBV6-4 and TRBJ2-3; 9 bases agree with TRBD2. The germline CDR1 and CDR2 sequences are MRHNA and SNTAGT. V lost 3 bases, J lost 1 base, and 5 bases stayed unmatched. The CDR3 sequence is 16 residues long. The CDR3 reads CASSESASGGTDTQYF. The CDR3 DNA follows: TGTGCCAGCAGTGAATCGGCTAGCGGGGGCACAGATACGCAGTATTTT.

The gene calls are TRBV14 and TRBJ1-5; 7 nucleotides agree with TRBD1. CDR3 length: 14 residues. The ends lost 5 bases at V and 9 bases at J; junction bases unmatched: 10. Germline V gives CDR1 SGHDN, CDR2 FVKESK. This chain's CDR3 is CASSTQGVGGPQHF. In DNA, the CDR3 is TGTGCCAGCAGCACCCAGGGGGTCGGGGGGCCCCAGCATTTT. Filled out from reference TRBV14 and TRBJ1-5, the complete variable domain reads EAGVTQFPSHSVIEKGQTVTLRCDPISGHDNLYWYRRVMGKEIKFLLHFVKESKQDESGMPNNRFLAERTGGTYSTLKVQPAELEDSGVYFCASSTQGVGGPQHFGDGTRLSIL.

Turning to this clone: Other DNA variants within this sample encode the same CDR3. In DNA, the CDR3 is TGTGCCAGCAGCCTTTTATACGAGCAGTACTTC. As protein: CASSLLYEQYF. The rearrangement uses TRBV7-9 and TRBJ2-7; D gene ambiguous. This CDR3 region has 11 residues. V was pared by 5 bases and J by 4 bases, with 6 bases between. Germline V lookup: CDR1 SEHNR, CDR2 FQNEAQ (reference sequence).

The rearrangement links TRBV2 to TRBJ2-2, with D possibly matching TRBD1 (5 bases). CDR1 SNHLY and CDR2 FYNNEI come from the germline V gene. This CDR3 contains 15 residues. Trimming left V 5 bases short and J 1 base short, with 11 bases between. The CDR3 sequence is CASSRRGQNTGELFF. The CDR3 region has the DNA TGTGCCAGCAGTCGCCGAGGACAGAACACCGGGGAGCTGTTTTTT.

In this sample, this clone turned up a few times. The chain joins TRBV4-1 to TRBJ1-3, with 8 bases lining up with TRBD1. Germline CDR1 is MGHRA and CDR2 is YSYEKL. Losses at the gene ends were 4 bases for V and 2 bases for J; bases not matched to a gene: 10. The CDR3 sequence is 17 residues long. CDR3 residues: CASSPSQGGVAGNTIYF. In DNA form, the CDR3 reads TGCGCCAGCAGCCCCTCACAGGGGGGCGTTGCTGGAAACACCATATATTTT.

By sample fraction, this clone is medium-sized. The chain joins TRBV29-1 to TRBJ2-7; weak D call: TRBD1 (6 bases). Germline lookup yields CDR1 SQVTM and CDR2 ANQGSEA. The length of the CDR3 is 13 residues. V lost 5 bases to trimming and J lost 4 bases, with 15 bases between them. The CDR3 reads CSVRFEQGYEQYF. The DNA for the CDR3 is TGCAGCGTTCGATTCGAACAGGGTTACGAGCAGTACTTC.

This sequence joins TRBV2 and TRBJ1-5; 8 bases are shared with TRBD1. The germline CDR1 and CDR2 sequences are SNHLY and FYNNEI. The CDR3 consists of 15 residues. V lost 5 bases to trimming and J lost 7 bases; unmatched junction nucleotides: 10. Here the CDR3 reads CASSSGQGAGQPQHF. The CDR3, as DNA: TGTGCCAGCAGTTCAGGTCAGGGGGCAGGACAGCCCCAGCATTTT.

The rearrangement links TRBV28 to TRBJ2-7, with D uncertain. This CDR3 contains 14 residues. Between the trimmed V and J ends, which lost 6 bases and 5 bases, there was a span of 17 bases. Germline V gene lookup returns CDR1 MDHEN and CDR2 SYDVKM. CDR3 coding DNA: TGTGCCAGCAGCCCTAACGTCCCCCCCAACGAGCAGTACTTC. Protein sequence: CASSPNVPPNEQYF. The variable domain in full, with the rest retrieved from reference TRBV28 and TRBJ2-7, is DVKVTQSSRYLVKRTGEKVFLECVQDMDHENMFWYRQDPGLGLRLIYFSYDVKMKEKGDIPEGYSVSREKKERFSLILESASTNQTSMYLCASSPNVPPNEQYFGPGTRLTVT.

The gene calls are TRBV5-1 and TRBJ1-1, with D uncertain. Per the germline V gene, CDR1 is SGHRS and CDR2 is YFSETQ. The CDR3 spans 14 residues. The ends were cut back, 0 bases at V and 1 base at J, with 7 bases in the middle. CDR3 DNA: TGCGCCAGCAGCTTGGTCCCATCGAACACTGAAGCTTTCTTT. As protein: CASSLVPSNTEAFF.

CDR3 nucleotide sequence: TGTGCCACCAGTGATGTGACAGGGGTCCGGGGCTACACCTTC. Residues: CATSDVTGVRGYTF. The genes are TRBV24-1 and TRBJ1-2; 8 bases are shared with TRBD1. The CDR3 spans 14 residues. In germline, CDR1 is KGHDR, CDR2 SFDVKD. After removal of 3 bases from V and 8 bases from J, the junction contained 7 bases not matched to a gene.

This rearrangement joins TRBV7-9 to TRBJ1-6, with D possibly matching TRBD1 (5 bases). CDR3 length: 16 residues. V lost 3 bases and J 0 bases, leaving 9 bases between the germline ends. Germline V lookup: CDR1 SEHNR, CDR2 FQNEAQ (reference sequence). This chain's CDR3 is CASSFPGNSYNSPLHF. The CDR3 DNA is TGTGCCAGCAGCTTTCCAGGGAACTCCTATAATTCACCCCTCCACTTT.